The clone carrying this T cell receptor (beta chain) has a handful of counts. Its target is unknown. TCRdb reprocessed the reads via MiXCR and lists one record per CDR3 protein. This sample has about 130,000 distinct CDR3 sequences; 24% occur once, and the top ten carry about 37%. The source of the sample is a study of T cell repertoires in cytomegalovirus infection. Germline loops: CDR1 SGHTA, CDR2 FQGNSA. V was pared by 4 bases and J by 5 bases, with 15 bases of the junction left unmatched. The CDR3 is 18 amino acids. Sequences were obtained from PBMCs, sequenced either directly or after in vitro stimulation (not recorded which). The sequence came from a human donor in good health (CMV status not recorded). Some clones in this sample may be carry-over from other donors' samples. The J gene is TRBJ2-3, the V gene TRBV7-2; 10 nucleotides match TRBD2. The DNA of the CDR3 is TGTGCCAGCAGCTCCTATGGAGGACTAGCGGCTGGTTTAGATACGCAGTATTTT. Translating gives CASSSYGGLAAGLDTQYF.